This entry lists 15 T cell receptor beta chains sequenced from one sample in a study of cytomegalovirus exposure and HLA in healthy donors. Primers for the PCR totalled 60 Vbeta and 13 Jbeta. Generated by immunoSEQ multiplex PCR, the TCRdb table keeps only in-frame clones and is missing some. The table has approximately 210,000 clones, about four fifths seen once; the top ten hold 1.5% to 2%. Material: PBMCs. These receptors came from a woman aged 50 to 65 in good health and CMV-seronegative.

This chain links TRBV7-6 with TRBJ1-1; D not resolved. The germline V and J ends were trimmed by 0 bases and 8 bases, with 10 bases remaining between them. The CDR3 loop spans 13 amino acids. Germline CDR1 is SGHVS and CDR2 is FNYEAQ. The CDR3 region is CASSLAIGREAFF. The CDR3 nucleotides are TGTGCCAGCAGCTTAGCAATAGGCAGGGAAGCTTTCTTT.

The CDR3 sequence: CASSPTRGVYGENTEAFF. The CDR3 DNA follows: TGTGCCAGCAGTCCCACTCGGGGGGTATACGGGGAGAACACTGAAGCTTTCTTT. The chain is built from TRBV28 and TRBJ1-1; possible D gene TRBD1, 5 bases. The V gene lost 5 bases and the J gene lost 1 base, with 23 bases spanning the gap. In germline, CDR1 is MDHEN, CDR2 SYDVKM. The CDR3 is 18 amino acids.

The genes are TRBV10-3 and TRBJ2-1; maybe TRBD1 (5 bases). This CDR3 contains 12 residues. V was clipped by 3 bases and J by 9 bases, with 9 bases between them. Germline V gives CDR1 ENHRY, CDR2 SYGVKD. The CDR3 spells CAISEGRGEQFF. CDR3 in DNA: TGTGCCATCAGTGAAGGTAGGGGTGAGCAGTTCTTC.

V and J are TRBV5-4 and TRBJ2-5; 10 bases align to TRBD2. V was clipped by 4 bases and J by 5 bases; unmatched bases: 5. This CDR3 is built from 14 residues. Germline-derived CDR1 and CDR2 are SGHNT and YYREEE (reference sequence). Here the CDR3 reads CASSLAGVVETQYF. The CDR3 region has the DNA TGTGCCAGCAGCCTAGCGGGAGTAGTCGAGACCCAGTACTTC.

This clone showed up just once. The chain carries TRBV11-2 and TRBJ1-1; the D is unclear. The germline CDR1 and CDR2 sequences are SGHAT and FQNNGV. The CDR3 has 14 residues. The germline V and J ends were trimmed by 2 bases and 0 bases, with 7 bases remaining between them. In nucleotides, the CDR3 is TGTGCCAGCAGCTTACAGGTCGTGAACACTGAAGCTTTCTTT. Protein: CASSLQVVNTEAFF.

The chain couples TRBV2 to TRBJ1-2; D perhaps matches TRBD1 (6 bases). Trimming cost V 4 bases and J 13 bases, with 19 bases left between them. This CDR3 contains 13 residues. In germline, CDR1 is SNHLY, CDR2 FYNNEI. This CDR3 is CASSARTAQRATF. CDR3 DNA sequence: TGTGCCAGCAGTGCGCGGACAGCCCAGAGAGCCACCTTC.

CDR3 sequence (DNA): TGTGCCAGCAGCTTAGAGAGGCAGGCAGGGGCCAGCTCCTACGAGCAGTACTTC. Residues: CASSLERQAGASSYEQYF. The chain links TRBV11-2 to TRBJ2-7; a weak D match, TRBD1 (6 bases). Trimming pared 0 bases from V and 0 bases from J, leaving 18 bases between. The CDR3 covers 18 residues. Per the germline V gene, CDR1 is SGHAT and CDR2 is FQNNGV.

The sample holds one count of this clone. The gene calls are TRBV18 and TRBJ2-6, with D tentatively TRBD1 (6 bases). This CDR3 is built from 22 residues. Germline V lookup: CDR1 KGHSH, CDR2 LQKENI. V lost 1 base, J lost 0 bases, and 25 bases lay in between. The CDR3 reads CASSPRGLIVAGATSGANVLTF. CDR3 DNA sequence: TGTGCCAGCTCACCACGGGGTCTAATAGTGGCAGGGGCTACCTCTGGGGCCAACGTCCTGACTTTC.

This clone was recorded once. The chain has TRBV5-1 and TRBJ1-6, with TRBD1 as a possible D gene (5 bases). The germline V gene encodes CDR1 SGHRS and CDR2 YFSETQ. V lost 4 bases and J 4 bases, leaving 15 bases between the germline ends. The CDR3 length is 16 residues. CDR3 in DNA: TGCGCCAGCAGCCTCGGGACTGTCGAGTATAATTCACCCCTCCACTTT. Residues: CASSLGTVEYNSPLHF.

This chain uses TRBV4-3 with TRBJ2-7, with 8 nucleotides matching TRBD2. The V gene's germline CDR1 is LGHNA and CDR2 YSLEER. This CDR3 is built from 16 residues. The trim removed 1 base at V and 3 bases at J, leaving 8 bases unmatched. In DNA form, the CDR3 reads TGCGCCAGCAGCCAAGCGGGTAGCGGGGCTGTCTACGAGCAGTACTTC. This gives the protein CASSQAGSGAVYEQYF.

V and J are TRBV19 and TRBJ2-1, with 8 bases aligning to TRBD1. J lost 1 base, V lost 5 bases, and 7 bases had no gene match. The germline CDR1 and CDR2 sequences are LNHDA and SQIVND (reference sequence). The CDR3 sequence is 16 residues long. The CDR3 protein is CASSLTRGRSYNEQFF. CDR3 coding DNA: TGTGCCAGTAGTCTGACCAGGGGGCGGTCCTACAATGAGCAGTTCTTC.

The rearrangement links TRBV5-1 to TRBJ2-7; TRBD1 aligns across 8 bases. V gave up 0 bases and J gave up 0 bases; unmatched junction bases: 5. This CDR3 region has 16 residues. CDR1 and CDR2 from the germline V gene are SGHRS and YFSETQ. CDR3 in amino acids: CASSLGTGQNSYEQYF. For the CDR3, the DNA is TGCGCCAGCAGCTTGGGGACAGGGCAGAACTCCTACGAGCAGTACTTC.

This clone has just one count. This sequence joins TRBV5-5 and TRBJ1-6; 9 bases line up with TRBD1. Trimming removed 3 bases from V and 10 bases from J; junction bases left unmatched: 8. Germline CDR1 is SGHKS and CDR2 is YYEKEE (reference sequence). The CDR3 totals 15 residues. The DNA of the CDR3 is TGTGCCAGCAGCTGGGAGACAGGGGGTAACTCACCCCTCCACTTT. Translation: CASSWETGGNSPLHF. Variable domain in full (rest from reference TRBV5-5 and TRBJ1-6): DAGVTQSPTHLIKTRGQQVTLRCSPISGHKSVSWYQQVLGQGPQFIFQYYEKEERGRGNFPDRFSARQFPNYSSELNVNALLLGDSALYLCASSWETGGNSPLHFGNGTRLTVT.

The V call is TRBV5-1, the J call TRBJ2-1; TRBD2 matches 10 bases. The V gene end was trimmed by 9 bases and the J gene end by 8 bases; junction bases not matched to a gene: 14. This CDR3 has 15 residues. Germline CDR1 SGHRS, CDR2 YFSETQ. The chain's CDR3 is CATSFSGRKGHEQFF. The CDR3 nucleotides read TGCGCCACTTCATTTAGCGGGAGGAAGGGCCATGAGCAGTTCTTC.

The chain recombines TRBV7-9 with TRBJ1-4; D is perhaps TRBD1 (5 bases). V gave up 5 bases and J gave up 4 bases, with 8 bases separating them. The CDR3 is 13 amino acids. The V gene's germline CDR1 is SEHNR and CDR2 FQNEAQ (reference sequence). In DNA form, the CDR3 reads TGTGCCAGCAGCCCAGGGCGTAATGAAAAACTGTTTTTT. Translating gives CASSPGRNEKLFF. The full variable domain, its missing parts supplied by reference TRBV7-9 and TRBJ1-4, is DTGVSQNPRHKITKRGQNVTFRCDPISEHNRLYWYRQTLGQGPEFLTYFQNEAQLEKSRLLSDRFSAERPKGSFSTLEIQRTEQGDSAMYLCASSPGRNEKLFFGSGTQLSVL.